Following are 27 T cell receptor beta chains from one sample sequenced in a study of control samples from healthy donors and cancer patients. Some clones are missing from TCRdb's copy, which holds only in-frame ones; the method was immunoSEQ multiplex PCR. The profile shows fewer than 200,000 clones, 80% to 95% of them singletons. Sample: blood. The receptor source for this set is a woman aged 55-69 years in good health.

V usage is TRBV6-2 or TRBV6-3 and J usage is TRBJ1-1; 9 bases are shared with TRBD1. The germline CDR1 and CDR2 sequences are MNHEY and SVGEGT. There are 15 residues in the CDR3. V was clipped by 4 bases and J by 5 bases; unmatched bases: 8. CDR3 coding DNA: TGTGCCAGCAGTTCCCAGACAGGGGGAATGACTGAAGCTTTCTTT. Protein product: CASSSQTGGMTEAFF.

The rearrangement joins TRBV19 to TRBJ1-1; possibly TRBD1 for D (5 bases). The CDR3 is 15 amino acids. Germline CDR1 LNHDA, CDR2 SQIVND (reference sequence). V lost 5 bases and J 3 bases, leaving 16 bases between the germline ends. The DNA of the CDR3 is TGTGCCAGTAGTCGGGCGGGCCTGGGGGACACTGAAGCTTTCTTT. This codes for CASSRAGLGDTEAFF.

This clone was detected once. The V call is TRBV5-1, the J call TRBJ1-2, with TRBD1 identical over 8 bases. There are 16 residues in the CDR3. Trimming removed 0 bases from V and 7 bases from J; junction bases left unmatched: 11. The germline CDR1 and CDR2 sequences are SGHRS and YFSETQ. CDR3 region: CASSLVGTGSPIGYTF. The CDR3 bases are TGCGCCAGCAGCTTGGTGGGGACAGGATCCCCTATTGGCTACACCTTC.

The chain joins TRBV29-1 to TRBJ1-2; D is unclear. This CDR3 contains 12 residues. V was pared by 7 bases and J by 5 bases, with 14 bases between. Germline CDR1 reads SQVTM; CDR2 reads ANQGSEA. DNA for the CDR3: TGCAGCGCTGGGGAGAGGACTTATGGCTACACCTTC. Translating gives CSAGERTYGYTF. The complete variable domain, with remaining parts taken from reference TRBV29-1 and TRBJ1-2, reads SAVISQKPSRDICQRGTSLTIQCQVDSQVTMMFWYRQQPGQSLTLIATANQGSEATYESGFVIDKFPISRPNLTFSTLTVSNMSPEDSSIYLCSAGERTYGYTFGSGTRLTVV.

With regard to this clone: The junction does not match germline at one end; this may be a read error. The V and J genes are TRBV7-7 and TRBJ2-1; 7 nucleotides match TRBD2. Germline V lookup: CDR1 SSHAT, CDR2 FNYEAQ (reference sequence). The CDR3 length is 16 residues. The CDR3: CASSFGAGTNYNEQFF. For the CDR3, the DNA is TGTGCTAGCAGCTTCGGGGCCGGGACTAACTACAATGAGCAGTTCTTC. Full variable domain (missing parts from reference TRBV7-7 and TRBJ2-1): GAGVSQSPRYKVTKRGQDVTLRCDPISSHATLYWYQQALGQGPEFLTYFNYEAQPDKSGLPSDRFSAERPEGSISTLTIQRTEQRDSAMYRCASSFGAGTNYNEQFFGPGTRLTVL.

The J gene is TRBJ2-2, the V gene TRBV15; D unresolved. In germline, CDR1 is LNHNV, CDR2 YYDKDF (reference sequence). This CDR3 is 12 amino acids long. The germline V and J ends were trimmed by 4 bases and 2 bases, with 2 bases remaining between them. The chain's CDR3 is CATSTNTGELFF. As DNA, the CDR3 is TGTGCCACCAGCACCAACACCGGGGAGCTGTTTTTT.

V usage is TRBV6-2 or TRBV6-3 and J usage is TRBJ1-5; D is possibly TRBD1 (6 bases). Germline CDR1 is MNHEY and CDR2 is SVGEGT. The V and J ends lost 2 bases and 6 bases respectively, with 8 bases between them. The CDR3 contains 13 residues. In nucleotides, the CDR3 is TGTGCCAGCAGTTACGGGGGGCTTCAGCCCCAGCATTTT. Translation: CASSYGGLQPQHF.

The chain is built from TRBV4-2 and TRBJ1-2; D gene ambiguous. V was shortened by 1 base and J by 8 bases, with 8 bases between the two germline ends. The length of the CDR3 is 12 residues. The germline V gene has CDR1 LGHNA and CDR2 YNFKEQ. This chain's CDR3 is CASSQVEDGYTF. The CDR3 DNA sequence: TGTGCCAGCAGCCAAGTGGAAGACGGCTACACCTTC.

This chain uses TRBV5-1 with TRBJ2-3; D gene ambiguous. The germline V gene has CDR1 SGHRS and CDR2 YFSETQ. Trimming pared 2 bases from V and 3 bases from J, leaving 7 bases between. The length of the CDR3 is 13 residues. CDR3 sequence: CASSFPGTDTQYF. The CDR3 DNA follows: TGCGCCAGCAGCTTTCCCGGGACAGATACGCAGTATTTT.

Comment on this clone: The germline gene is not matched at one end of the junction; a read error may be the cause. The genes are TRBV7-2 and TRBJ1-6, with D possibly being TRBD1 (5 bases). This CDR3 region has 15 residues. Germline V gene data show CDR1 as SGHTA and CDR2 as FQGNSA. CDR3 in DNA: TGTGCCAGCAGCTCCGGTTGGGGGAATAACTCACCCCTCCACTTT. Encoded protein: CASSSGWGNNSPLHF.

V is TRBV4-2 and J is TRBJ1-2; 7 bases align to TRBD1. Germline V gives CDR1 LGHNA, CDR2 YNFKEQ. The CDR3 length is 14 residues. The V gene end was trimmed by 4 bases and the J gene end by 8 bases; junction bases not matched to a gene: 10. For the CDR3, the DNA is TGTGCCAGCAGCCTCACTCAGGGGGGAGAGGGCTACACCTTC. Amino acids: CASSLTQGGEGYTF.

The chain combines TRBV5-1 with TRBJ1-3; D unresolved. Trimming stripped 3 bases from V and 4 bases from J, with 17 bases between. The V gene's germline CDR1 is SGHRS and CDR2 YFSETQ. The CDR3 runs 16 residues. The CDR3 nucleotides are TGCGCCAGCAGCTGGGCCTTTGGGTTCTCGGGAAACACCATATATTTT. As protein: CASSWAFGFSGNTIYF.

The chain recombines TRBV7-9 with TRBJ2-1; the D is unclear. From germline, CDR1 is SEHNR and CDR2 FQNEAQ (reference sequence). The V and J ends lost 2 bases and 3 bases respectively, with 2 bases between them. The CDR3 sequence is 12 residues long. CDR3 bases: TGTGCCAGCAGCTTAAGCTACAATGAGCAGTTCTTC. This sequence encodes CASSLSYNEQFF.

J is TRBJ1-2 and V is TRBV3-1 (or the pseudogene TRBV3-2); D uncertain. The CDR3 has 14 residues. The ends were cut back, 4 bases at V and 4 bases at J, with 13 bases in the middle. Germline values: CDR1 LGHDT, CDR2 YNNKEL (reference sequence). The CDR3 DNA reads TGTGCCAGCAGCCTCCAGGCCACGGCCTATGGCTACACCTTC. This translates into CASSLQATAYGYTF.

Concerning this clone: The sample holds other DNA sequences that translate to the same CDR3. CDR3 loop: CATSRDRGQNTEAFF. CDR3 coding DNA: TGTGCCACCAGCAGAGATCGGGGACAGAACACTGAAGCTTTCTTT. The chain combines TRBV15 with TRBJ1-1; perhaps TRBD1 as D (6 bases). Germline V lookup: CDR1 LNHNV, CDR2 YYDKDF (reference sequence). V dropped 0 bases and J dropped 1 base, with 9 bases sitting between them. CDR3 size: 15 residues.

The chain links TRBV7-9 to TRBJ2-2; tentative D call: TRBD2 (5 bases). Per the germline V gene, CDR1 is SEHNR and CDR2 is FQNEAQ (reference sequence). The CDR3 length is 16 residues. Trimming removed 10 bases at V and 7 bases at J, with 25 bases between. The DNA of the CDR3 is TGTGCCACCGGGTCTGGAGCCACCGGGGTTTACGGGGAGCTGTTTTTT. It translates to CATGSGATGVYGELFF.

The gene calls are TRBV7-9 and TRBJ1-2; D is perhaps TRBD1 (6 bases). The CDR3 contains 13 residues. Germline values: CDR1 SEHNR, CDR2 FQNEAQ (reference sequence). Trimming cost V 3 bases and J 6 bases, with 11 bases left between them. For the CDR3, the DNA is TGTGCCAGCAGCTTGCAGGGGACACATGGCTACACCTTC. This translates into CASSLQGTHGYTF.

This clone was seen a few times. The chain employs TRBV3-1 (or the pseudogene TRBV3-2) and TRBJ1-2, with a possible D match to TRBD1 (5 bases). The CDR3 sequence is 14 residues long. The germline V and J ends were trimmed by 2 bases and 3 bases, with 10 bases remaining between them. Germline CDR1 reads LGHDT; CDR2 reads YNNKEL (reference sequence). The CDR3 nucleotides read TGTGCCAGCAGCCAACAGGGAGGCCACTATGGCTACACCTTC. This encodes CASSQQGGHYGYTF.

This chain connects TRBV11-3 to TRBJ2-7; 7 bases fit TRBD1. V shed 2 bases and J 3 bases; nucleotides not matched to a gene: 1. CDR1 is SGHNT, CDR2 YENEEA, per germline. This CDR3 has 13 residues. CDR3 amino acids: CASSLTGVYEQYF. The CDR3 DNA sequence: TGTGCCAGCAGCTTAACAGGGGTCTACGAGCAGTACTTC.

The chain is built from TRBV6-5 and TRBJ1-1; D may be TRBD1 (5 bases). Trimming removed 0 bases at V and 3 bases at J, with 11 bases between. The CDR3 is 15 amino acids. Looked up from germline, CDR1 is MNHEY and CDR2 is SVGAGI. CDR3 sequence (DNA): TGTGCCAGCAGTTACTCGAAGCTAGGGGACACTGAAGCTTTCTTT. Protein sequence: CASSYSKLGDTEAFF.

The chain is built from TRBV10-1 and TRBJ1-1, with 8 nucleotides matching TRBD1. The germline CDR1 and CDR2 sequences are WNHNN and SYGVQD (reference sequence). This CDR3 has 13 amino acids. The V segment lost 6 bases and the J segment 12 bases; nucleotides outside the gene matches: 12. CDR3 bases: TGCGCCAGCAGAAACGGACAGGGTGAGAAAACTTTCTTT. This translates into CASRNGQGEKTFF.

The chain uses TRBV27 and TRBJ1-5; no definite D call. The CDR3 runs to 15 residues. Germline V gives CDR1 MNHEY, CDR2 SMNVEV (reference sequence). The ends were cut back, 1 base at V and 7 bases at J, with 14 bases in the middle. CDR3 region: CASSLLAGFGQPQHF. The CDR3 nucleotides are TGTGCCAGCAGTTTATTGGCGGGGTTCGGACAGCCCCAGCATTTT.

The chain recombines TRBV6-5 with TRBJ1-4; D is unclear. Trimming shortened V by 6 bases and J by 4 bases, and 3 bases separated the two germline ends. Germline CDR1 is MNHEY and CDR2 is SVGAGI. The CDR3 has 11 residues. The DNA for the CDR3 is TGTGCCAGCAGGAGTAATGAAAAACTGTTTTTT. This sequence encodes CASRSNEKLFF.

The rearrangement joins TRBV6-2 or TRBV6-3 to TRBJ1-1; D is ambiguous. Looked up from germline, CDR1 is MNHEY and CDR2 is SVGEGT. The CDR3 runs 14 residues. Trimming removed 1 base at V and 5 bases at J, with 11 bases between. The CDR3 is CASSYWISGTEAFF. CDR3 in DNA: TGTGCCAGCAGTTACTGGATTTCGGGGACTGAAGCTTTCTTT.

V usage is TRBV11-2 and J usage is TRBJ1-1; TRBD1 agrees at 9 bases. The CDR3 runs to 15 residues. The ends lost 5 bases at V and 4 bases at J; junction bases unmatched: 8. CDR1 and CDR2 (germline): SGHAT, FQNNGV. CDR3 amino acids: CASSTWPGQGTEAFF. In nucleotides, the CDR3 is TGTGCCAGCAGCACCTGGCCGGGACAGGGCACTGAAGCTTTCTTT.

This chain joins TRBV7-9 and TRBJ2-2; possible D gene TRBD1, 6 bases. CDR1 SEHNR and CDR2 FQNEAQ come from the germline V gene (reference sequence). CDR3 length: 17 amino acids. With 6 bases removed from V and 1 base from J, the gap between germline ends came to 18 bases. The CDR3 sequence is CASSLMDSAENTGELFF. DNA for the CDR3: TGTGCCAGCAGTTTGATGGACAGCGCCGAGAACACCGGGGAGCTGTTTTTT.

The chain carries TRBV29-1 and TRBJ1-1, with no clear D. The V end was cut by 7 bases, the J end by 0 bases, with 12 bases between. This CDR3 has 13 amino acids. CDR1 is SQVTM and CDR2 is ANQGSEA in the germline V gene. The CDR3 spells CSGLGQMNTEAFF. The CDR3 nucleotides are TGCAGCGGGCTTGGGCAGATGAACACTGAAGCTTTCTTT.